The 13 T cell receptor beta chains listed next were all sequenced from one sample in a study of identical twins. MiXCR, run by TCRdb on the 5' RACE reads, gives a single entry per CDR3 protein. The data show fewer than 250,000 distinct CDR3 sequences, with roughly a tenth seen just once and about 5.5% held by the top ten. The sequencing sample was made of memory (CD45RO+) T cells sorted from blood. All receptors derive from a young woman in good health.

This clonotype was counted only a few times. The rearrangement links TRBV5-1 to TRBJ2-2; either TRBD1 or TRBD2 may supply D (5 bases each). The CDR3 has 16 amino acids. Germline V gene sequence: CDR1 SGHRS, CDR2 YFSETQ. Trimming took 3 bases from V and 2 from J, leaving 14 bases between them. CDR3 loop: CASSSRLRGNTGELFF. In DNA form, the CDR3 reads TGCGCCAGCAGCTCCCGCCTGAGGGGTAACACCGGGGAGCTGTTTTTT.

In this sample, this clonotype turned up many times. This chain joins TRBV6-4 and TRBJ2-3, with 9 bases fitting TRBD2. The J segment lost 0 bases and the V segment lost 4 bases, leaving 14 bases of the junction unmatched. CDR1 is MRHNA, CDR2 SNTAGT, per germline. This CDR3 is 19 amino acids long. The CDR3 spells CASSGLGREGLPSTDTQYF. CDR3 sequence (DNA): TGTGCCAGCAGTGGACTGGGGCGGGAGGGCCTGCCTAGCACAGATACGCAGTATTTT.

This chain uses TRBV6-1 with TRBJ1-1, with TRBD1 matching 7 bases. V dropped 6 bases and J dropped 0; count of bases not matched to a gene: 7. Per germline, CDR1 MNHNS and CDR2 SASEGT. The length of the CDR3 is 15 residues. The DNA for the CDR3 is TGTGCCAGCAGACATTACAGGGGTCTGAACACTGAAGCTTTCTTT. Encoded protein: CASRHYRGLNTEAFF.

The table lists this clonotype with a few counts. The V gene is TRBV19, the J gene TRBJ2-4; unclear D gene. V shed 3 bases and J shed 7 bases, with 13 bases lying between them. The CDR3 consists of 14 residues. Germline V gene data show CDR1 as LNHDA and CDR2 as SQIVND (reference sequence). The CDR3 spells CASSIPFGVNIQYF. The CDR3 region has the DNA TGTGCCAGTAGTATTCCTTTTGGGGTGAACATTCAGTACTTC.

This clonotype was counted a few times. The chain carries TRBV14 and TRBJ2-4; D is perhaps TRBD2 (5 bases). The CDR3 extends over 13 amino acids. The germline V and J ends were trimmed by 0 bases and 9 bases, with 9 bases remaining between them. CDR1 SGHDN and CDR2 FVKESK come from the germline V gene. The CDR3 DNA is TGTGCCAGCAGCCAAGAGACCCGGGGCATTCAGTACTTC. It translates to CASSQETRGIQYF.

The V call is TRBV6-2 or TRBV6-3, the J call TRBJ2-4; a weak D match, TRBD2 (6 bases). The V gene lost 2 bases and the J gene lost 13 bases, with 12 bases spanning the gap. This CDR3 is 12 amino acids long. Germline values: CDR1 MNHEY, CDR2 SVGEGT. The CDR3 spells CASSYPAGPQYF. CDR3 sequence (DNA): TGTGCCAGCAGTTACCCTGCGGGACCCCAGTACTTC.

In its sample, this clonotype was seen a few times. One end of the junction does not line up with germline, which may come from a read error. The CDR3 sequence is CASREVRGSNQPQHF. The CDR3 DNA reads TGTGCCAGCAGAGAAGTCAGGGGCAGCAATCAGCCCCAGCATTTT. The rearrangement uses TRBV6-1 and TRBJ1-5; possible D gene TRBD1, 6 bases. The germline V gene encodes CDR1 MNHNS and CDR2 SASEGT. The CDR3 sequence is 15 residues long.

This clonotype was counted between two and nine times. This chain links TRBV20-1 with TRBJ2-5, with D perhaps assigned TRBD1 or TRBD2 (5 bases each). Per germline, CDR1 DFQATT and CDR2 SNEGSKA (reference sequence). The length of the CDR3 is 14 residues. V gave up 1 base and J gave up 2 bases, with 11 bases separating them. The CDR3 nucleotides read TGCAGTGCTAGAGGGGGGTGGGGTCAAGAGACCCAGTACTTC. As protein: CSARGGWGQETQYF.

CDR3 in amino acids: CASSENRGLGNSPLHF. CDR3 DNA sequence: TGTGCCAGCAGCGAAAACAGGGGGCTGGGGAATTCACCCCTCCACTTT. V is TRBV2 and J is TRBJ1-6; TRBD1 matches 9 bases. CDR1 and CDR2 from the germline V gene are SNHLY and FYNNEI. V trimming: 6 bases; J trimming: 7 bases; junction bases outside the gene matches: 10. The CDR3 covers 16 residues.

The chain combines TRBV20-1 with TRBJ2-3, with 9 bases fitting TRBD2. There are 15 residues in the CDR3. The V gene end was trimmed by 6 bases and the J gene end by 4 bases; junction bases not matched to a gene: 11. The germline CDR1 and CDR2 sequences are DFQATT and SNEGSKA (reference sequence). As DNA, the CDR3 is TGCAGTGCCGTGACAGCGGGGGGTTATGCAGATACGCAGTATTTT. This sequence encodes CSAVTAGGYADTQYF.

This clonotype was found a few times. CDR3 protein: CAWSVPGETQYF. The CDR3 bases are TGTGCCTGGAGTGTTCCGGGGGAGACCCAGTACTTC. The V call is TRBV30, the J call TRBJ2-5; weak D call: TRBD2 (5 bases). Germline loops: CDR1 GTSNPN, CDR2 SVGIG (reference sequence). The V end was cut by 0 bases, the J end by 5 bases, with 7 bases between. The CDR3 extends over 12 amino acids.

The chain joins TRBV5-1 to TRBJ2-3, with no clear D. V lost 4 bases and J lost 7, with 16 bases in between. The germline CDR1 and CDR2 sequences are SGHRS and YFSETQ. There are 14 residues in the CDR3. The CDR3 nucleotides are TGCGCCAGCAGCCCCTCTACCCTCCTTCATACGCAGTATTTT. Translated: CASSPSTLLHTQYF.

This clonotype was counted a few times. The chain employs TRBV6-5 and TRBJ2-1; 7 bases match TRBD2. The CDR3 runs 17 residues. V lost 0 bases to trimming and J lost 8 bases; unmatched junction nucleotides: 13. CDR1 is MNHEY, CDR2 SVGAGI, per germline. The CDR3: CASSYSAAGGRVYEQFF. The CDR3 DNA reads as TGTGCCAGCAGTTACTCCGCGGCTGGGGGGAGGGTCTATGAGCAGTTCTTC.